This TCR beta chain derives from a study of blood T cell dynamics during melanoma immunotherapy. At the level of the study: Metastatic melanoma patients received first-line pembrolizumab or nivolumab plus ipilimumab. Notes on the study in general: Whether repertoire-driving clones were melanoma-specific could not be determined.

Every bulk PBMC sample received the same 350 ng of DNA. Only in-frame clones appear in the TCRdb table, and some are missing; sequencing was by immunoSEQ multiplex PCR. Altogether some 13,000 clones are present, roughly 85% being singletons, with the ten largest covering 4% to 5.5%. This CDR3 comprises 16 residues. Germline loops: CDR1 MNHEY, CDR2 SMNVEV (reference sequence). The V gene lost 3 bases and the J gene lost 4 bases, with 18 bases spanning the gap. Time point here: week 3, after first cycle of checkpoint inhibitor. Patients had no prior systemic cancer treatment, immunosuppressants or other active cancers. In regard to this clone: Its specificity is not known.

This clonotype was sampled from a human donor with melanoma. The sequencing here drew on blood, taken from a patient treated with checkpoint blockade. This chain connects TRBV27 to TRBJ2-5; D possibly matches TRBD1 or TRBD2 (6 bases each). CDR3 sequence reads: CASSLWGAQGAETQYF. The CDR3 bases are TGTGCCAGCAGTTTGTGGGGGGCACAGGGAGCAGAGACCCAGTACTTC.